The following is a TCR beta chain sequence with its context. This CDR3 contains 16 residues. Looked up from germline, CDR1 is SNHLY and CDR2 is FYNNEI. J lost 5 bases, V lost 8 bases, and 11 bases had no gene match. Naive CD8 cells, CD45RO-negative and positively selected for CCR7, excluded terminally differentiated effector memory CD45RA+ cells. The sample belongs to a study of shared clonotypes between healthy human individuals. Study summary: Per donor, CD8 memory used one plate, CD8 naive used two, CD4 memory used three and CD4 naive used three.

Original data processing: ImmunoSEQ output lacked quality scores and full-length reads, limiting matched filtering. The data were produced by immunoSEQ multiplex PCR, yet TCRdb's version contains in-frame clones alone and is incomplete. V and J calls and clone size come straight from that table; D and trimming were deduced from the DNA. This table has around 1,900,000 clones, roughly 95% appearing once. Sequencing was carried out using naive CD8+ T cells from PBMCs. The receptor was derived from a man younger than 35 in good health. Some clones in this sample may be carry-over from other donors' samples. The J gene is TRBJ2-3, the V gene TRBV2; 12 nucleotides agree with TRBD2. Here the CDR3 reads CASGQTSGGAGDTQYF. CDR3 bases: TGTGCCAGCGGGCAGACTAGCGGGGGCGCGGGAGATACGCAGTATTTT.